This T cell receptor beta chain appears in the sequencing data of a study of identical twins. Study-wide results and limits: It was out-of-frame TCR alpha sharing in monozygotic twins that models underestimated. Insertion counts were lower in abundant cord blood beta clonotypes, a trend that memory repertoires did not show.

Germline CDR1 and CDR2: SGHRS and YFSETQ. The V end was cut by 0 bases, the J end by 2 bases, with 11 bases between. CDR3 length: 15 residues. A template switching step contributed a universal primer site, while unique molecular identifiers were present in the cDNA. In TCRdb, the 5' RACE reads were re-called with MiXCR into one record per CDR3 protein. The data show hundreds of thousands of distinct CDR3 sequences, around 20% seen once. As to this clonotype: What it recognizes is unknown.

Each donor was a healthy Caucasian. These data are also associated with another study on T cells expressing NK-cell markers.

Sequenced sample: PBMCs. The TCR was taken from a woman aged 18 to 35 in good health. V and J are TRBV5-1 and TRBJ2-5; TRBD1 or TRBD2 may be the D gene (5 bases each). CDR3 in amino acids: CASSLVPGPQETQYF. The CDR3 nucleotides read TGCGCCAGCAGCTTGGTCCCGGGACCACAAGAGACCCAGTACTTC.